The 13 T cell receptor beta chains given below trace back to one sample, sequenced in a study of T cell responses to AZD1222 COVID-19 vaccine. The assay was immunoSEQ multiplex PCR, and TCRdb's table has in-frame clones only and misses some. The sample carries 150,000 or so clones, roughly 88% recorded once. Material: peripheral blood, obtained on day 0 of AZD1222 vaccination. Receptor source: an adult in good health.

The J gene is TRBJ1-5, the V gene TRBV7-8; D is ambiguous. Trimming shortened V by 5 bases and J by 0 bases, and 17 bases separated the two germline ends. CDR3 length equals 17 residues. Germline V gene lookup returns CDR1 SGHVS and CDR2 FQNEAQ. The CDR3 DNA is TGTGCCAGCAGCCCAGCCGCTCCTGCGGCTAGCAATCAGCCCCAGCATTTT. Protein sequence: CASSPAAPAASNQPQHF.

CDR3 sequence: CASSYLTAISYEQYF. The CDR3 DNA reads TGTGCCAGCAGCTACCTGACCGCTATCTCCTACGAGCAGTACTTC. The chain is built from TRBV11-2 and TRBJ2-7; no definite D call. V lost 4 bases to trimming and J lost 0 bases, with 13 bases between them. CDR3 length equals 15 residues. Germline V gene data show CDR1 as SGHAT and CDR2 as FQNNGV.

The V call is TRBV27, the J call TRBJ2-2; 7 bases agree with TRBD2. The CDR3 has 15 residues. Trimming at V came to 0 bases and at J to 4 bases, leaving 2 bases not matched to a gene. Looked up from germline, CDR1 is MNHEY and CDR2 is SMNVEV (reference sequence). The CDR3 DNA reads as TGTGCCAGCAGTTTATCGGGCGGGGGCACCGGGGAGCTGTTTTTT. Residues: CASSLSGGGTGELFF.

This clone was recorded only once. The chain couples TRBV18 to TRBJ2-5; tentative D call: TRBD2 (5 bases). This CDR3 region has 16 residues. V dropped 6 bases and J dropped 0 bases, with 17 bases sitting between them. Germline CDR1 and CDR2: KGHSH and LQKENI. CDR3 sequence: CASSSPSLANQETQYF. Written as DNA, the CDR3 is TGTGCCAGCTCCTCCCCCAGTCTAGCCAACCAAGAGACCCAGTACTTC.

This clone was seen a single time. The V call is TRBV2, the J call TRBJ1-5; TRBD1 matches at 9 bases. The V gene's germline CDR1 is SNHLY and CDR2 FYNNEI. There are 12 residues in the CDR3. V shed 8 bases, J shed 7 bases, and the junction held 3 bases outside the gene matches. The DNA for the CDR3 is TGTGCCAGCGGGACAGGGACCCAGCCCCAGCATTTT. Amino acids: CASGTGTQPQHF. Full variable domain (missing parts from reference TRBV2 and TRBJ1-5): EPEVTQTPSHQVTQMGQEVILRCVPISNHLYFYWYRQILGQKVEFLVSFYNNEISEKSEIFDDQFSVERPDGSNFTLKIRSTKLEDSAMYFCASGTGTQPQHFGDGTRLSIL.

This chain links TRBV30 with TRBJ1-6; D gene ambiguous. The CDR3 has 15 residues. Germline V CDR1 and CDR2: GTSNPN, SVGIG (reference sequence). The ends were cut back, 0 bases at V and 4 bases at J, with 10 bases in the middle. The CDR3 protein is CAWSVMPTYNSPLHF. CDR3 DNA: TGTGCCTGGAGTGTAATGCCTACTTATAATTCACCCCTCCACTTT.

The rearrangement joins TRBV30 to TRBJ1-1, with a possible D match to TRBD1 (5 bases). The V gene lost 1 base and the J gene lost 12 bases, with 18 bases spanning the gap. The CDR3 is made up of 13 amino acids. CDR1 and CDR2 from the germline V gene are GTSNPN and SVGIG (reference sequence). The DNA for the CDR3 is TGTGCCTGGAGTGCACAGGTGGGGGGTTGGACTTTCTTT. Protein product: CAWSAQVGGWTFF.

V is TRBV7-9 and J is TRBJ2-2; 10 nucleotides agree with TRBD2. The CDR3 spans 15 residues. Germline V gene sequence: CDR1 SEHNR, CDR2 FQNEAQ (reference sequence). V was pared by 5 bases and J by 3 bases, with 3 bases of the junction left unmatched. The CDR3, as DNA: TGTGCCAGCAGCCGGACTAGCGGTTACACCGGGGAGCTGTTTTTT. Its translation: CASSRTSGYTGELFF.

V is TRBV7-2 and J is TRBJ2-7; D unresolved. CDR3 length: 15 residues. The germline V gene has CDR1 SGHTA and CDR2 FQGNSA. V was clipped by 1 base and J by 3 bases, with 13 bases between them. The CDR3 DNA sequence: TGTGCCAGCAGCTTAGTTCTGGGATCCAACTACGAGCAGTACTTC. This sequence encodes CASSLVLGSNYEQYF.

V usage is TRBV7-9 and J usage is TRBJ1-2, with 7 nucleotides matching TRBD1. Germline CDR1 SEHNR, CDR2 FQNEAQ (reference sequence). This CDR3 is 16 amino acids long. The V gene end was trimmed by 5 bases and the J gene end by 4 bases; junction bases not matched to a gene: 13. CDR3 nucleotide sequence: TGTGCCAGCAGCGCCCCCGACAGGGCGAGGGGCTATGGCTACACCTTC. Translation gives CASSAPDRARGYGYTF.

V usage is TRBV10-3 and J usage is TRBJ2-7; D may be TRBD2 (6 bases). The CDR3 is made up of 15 amino acids. Trimming left V 6 bases short and J 1 base short, with 16 bases between. The V gene's germline CDR1 is ENHRY and CDR2 SYGVKD. CDR3 sequence (DNA): TGTGCCATCAGCGAGGGGACTTTCGCTTCCTACGAGCAGTACTTC. Residues: CAISEGTFASYEQYF.

The CDR3 loop is CASRRYHATNEKLFF. Here the CDR3 DNA reads TGTGCCAGCAGGAGGTACCATGCAACTAATGAAAAACTGTTTTTT. V usage is TRBV6-5 and J usage is TRBJ1-4; D uncertain. Trimming stripped 6 bases from V and 0 bases from J, with 11 bases between. CDR3 length: 15 amino acids. Germline lookup yields CDR1 MNHEY and CDR2 SVGAGI.

The V gene is TRBV19, the J gene TRBJ2-1, with a weak D call TRBD2 (6 bases). V lost 2 bases and J 1 base, leaving 9 bases between the germline ends. The V gene's germline CDR1 is LNHDA and CDR2 SQIVND (reference sequence). The CDR3 has 15 amino acids. CDR3 amino acids: CASSILGGSYNEQFF. The DNA for the CDR3 is TGTGCCAGTAGTATATTGGGGGGATCCTACAATGAGCAGTTCTTC.